The 23 T cell receptor beta chains listed next were all sequenced from one sample in a study of T cell responses to AZD1222 COVID-19 vaccine. Method: immunoSEQ multiplex PCR; TCRdb's copy keeps in-frame clones and lacks some. The sample carries around 50,000 clones, around 84% recorded once. This material consisted of peripheral blood, taken on day 0 of AZD1222 vaccination. Receptors originate from an adult in good health.

This clone was recorded once. The chain uses TRBV9 and TRBJ2-1; D possibly corresponds to TRBD1 (6 bases). The length of the CDR3 is 15 residues. V was cut by 4 bases and J by 1 base, with 12 bases left in between. Per germline, CDR1 SGDLS and CDR2 YYNGEE. This CDR3 is CASSPRDKSYNEQFF. As DNA, the CDR3 is TGTGCCAGCAGCCCCCGGGACAAGTCCTACAATGAGCAGTTCTTC.

The V and J genes are TRBV19 and TRBJ2-7, with TRBD1 identical over 8 bases. The length of the CDR3 is 17 residues. The J segment lost 3 bases and the V segment lost 3 bases, leaving 13 bases of the junction unmatched. CDR1 LNHDA and CDR2 SQIVND come from the germline V gene (reference sequence). The DNA of the CDR3 is TGTGCCAGTAGTATGGTTATAACAGGGGGGAGTTACTACGAGCAGTACTTC. It yields the protein CASSMVITGGSYYEQYF.

This chain joins TRBV7-9 and TRBJ1-4; no clear D gene. Germline V gives CDR1 SEHNR, CDR2 FQNEAQ (reference sequence). Trimming cost V 2 bases and J 7 bases, with 11 bases left between them. CDR3 length: 14 amino acids. Written as DNA, the CDR3 is TGTGCCAGCAGCTTAATAGGGTCGGGTGAAAAACTGTTTTTT. Amino acid sequence: CASSLIGSGEKLFF.

This clone came up once. V usage is TRBV12-5 and J usage is TRBJ1-1; no clear D. The CDR3 is made up of 13 amino acids. Deletions cut 5 bases from V and 3 bases from J, with 10 bases between. Germline lookup yields CDR1 LGHNT and CDR2 FRNRAP. The CDR3 nucleotides are TGTGCTAGTGGTCCCGAGGGTTACACTGAAGCTTTCTTT. Translation: CASGPEGYTEAFF.

The sample holds a few counts of this clone. This chain links TRBV15 with TRBJ1-2; maybe TRBD1 (5 bases). The germline V gene encodes CDR1 LNHNV and CDR2 YYDKDF (reference sequence). V lost 2 bases, J lost 2 bases, and 27 bases lay in between. The CDR3 contains 20 residues. The CDR3 spells CATSRRGRDQTLLKNYGYTF. The CDR3 bases are TGTGCCACCAGCAGACGGGGGAGGGACCAAACCCTTCTTAAAAACTATGGCTACACCTTC. Combining the CDR3 with reference TRBV15 and TRBJ1-2 gives the whole variable domain DAMVIQNPRYQVTQFGKPVTLSCSQTLNHNVMYWYQQKSSQAPKLLFHYYDKDFNNEADTPDNFQSRRPNTSFCFLDIRSPGLGDTAMYLCATSRRGRDQTLLKNYGYTFGSGTRLTVV.

V gene TRBV9 combines with J gene TRBJ1-6; D is unclear. CDR1 and CDR2 from the germline V gene are SGDLS and YYNGEE. The CDR3 totals 15 residues. The V end was cut by 3 bases, the J end by 0 bases, with 7 bases between. CDR3: CASSAGDSYNSPLHF. The CDR3 region has the DNA TGTGCCAGCAGCGCCGGGGACTCCTATAATTCACCCCTCCACTTT.

The chain couples TRBV27 to TRBJ1-2; D is uncertain. V was pared by 8 bases and J by 4 bases, with 14 bases between. The CDR3 is 13 amino acids. Looked up from germline, CDR1 is MNHEY and CDR2 is SMNVEV (reference sequence). The CDR3 DNA reads as TGTGCCAGCCGAGCCGAGATCGGCTATGGCTACACCTTC. It codes for CASRAEIGYGYTF.

Written as DNA, the CDR3 is TGTGCCAGCAGCCCTGAGTATGAGCAGTTCTTC. This gives the protein CASSPEYEQFF. The V gene is TRBV11-1, the J gene TRBJ2-1, with unresolved D. The CDR3 is 11 residues long. Germline CDR1 is SGHAT and CDR2 is FQDESV (reference sequence). The ends were cut back, 5 bases at V and 8 bases at J, with 7 bases in the middle.

This chain joins TRBV6-2 or TRBV6-3 and TRBJ1-2; possible D gene TRBD1, 6 bases. Germline CDR1 MNHEY, CDR2 SVGEGT. V was pared by 5 bases and J by 4 bases, with 14 bases between. This CDR3 comprises 14 residues. DNA of the CDR3: TGTGCCAGCAGTCTGGACGGGACAATCTATGGCTACACCTTC. Translation gives CASSLDGTIYGYTF.

By its share, this clone is large. The chain couples TRBV19 to TRBJ1-4; 10 bases map to TRBD1. Germline CDR1 LNHDA, CDR2 SQIVND (reference sequence). This CDR3 is 15 amino acids long. V lost 7 bases, J lost 5 bases, and 7 bases stayed unmatched. CDR3 bases: TGTGCCAGTAATCCCGGGACAGGGGAAAATGAAAAACTGTTTTTT. Protein product: CASNPGTGENEKLFF.

V usage is TRBV19 and J usage is TRBJ2-7, with D perhaps matching TRBD1 or TRBD2 (5 bases each). Trimming took 4 bases from V and 1 from J, leaving 11 bases between them. The CDR3 totals 14 residues. Looked up from germline, CDR1 is LNHDA and CDR2 is SQIVND (reference sequence). The CDR3 sequence: CASSTPGRSYEQYF. CDR3 nucleotides: TGTGCCAGTAGTACCCCGGGACGTTCCTACGAGCAGTACTTC.

The rearrangement uses TRBV18 and TRBJ2-7; 9 nucleotides align to TRBD1. This CDR3 region has 15 residues. V was pared by 4 bases and J by 0 bases, with 4 bases of the junction left unmatched. Germline loops: CDR1 KGHSH, CDR2 LQKENI. The CDR3 coding sequence is TGTGCCAGCTCACAGGGACAGGGTCGCTCCTACGAGCAGTACTTC. Encoded protein: CASSQGQGRSYEQYF.

This clone showed up just a few times. This rearrangement joins TRBV18 to TRBJ2-7; a weak D match, TRBD1 (6 bases). The CDR3 extends over 14 amino acids. V was pared by 3 bases and J by 7 bases, with 16 bases between. Germline lookup yields CDR1 KGHSH and CDR2 LQKENI. This CDR3 reads CASSPGGSTVEQYF. For the CDR3, the DNA is TGTGCCAGCTCACCTGGGGGCAGTACGGTGGAGCAGTACTTC. Together with reference TRBV18 and TRBJ2-7, the CDR3 gives the full variable domain: NAGVMQNPRHLVRRRGQEARLRCSPMKGHSHVYWYRQLPEEGLKFMVYLQKENIIDESGMPKERFSAEFPKEGPSILRIQQVVRGDSAAYFCASSPGGSTVEQYFGPGTRLTVT.

The genes are TRBV7-9 and TRBJ1-1; D uncertain. Trimming stripped 5 bases from V and 5 bases from J, with 18 bases between. Germline CDR1 SEHNR, CDR2 FQNEAQ (reference sequence). CDR3 length: 15 residues. CDR3 residues: CASSLRVGWETEAFF. The CDR3 coding sequence is TGTGCCAGCAGCCTCCGGGTGGGGTGGGAGACTGAAGCTTTCTTT.

V gene TRBV6-1 combines with J gene TRBJ1-3; D is uncertain. The ends were cut back, 2 bases at V and 0 bases at J, with 11 bases in the middle. Germline V lookup: CDR1 MNHNS, CDR2 SASEGT. The CDR3 runs to 16 residues. Here the CDR3 reads CASSESPEPSGNTIYF. CDR3 DNA sequence: TGTGCCAGCAGTGAATCGCCAGAACCCTCTGGAAACACCATATATTTT.

This chain connects TRBV25-1 to TRBJ2-7; D ambiguous. Germline CDR1 is MGHDK and CDR2 is SYGVNS. This CDR3 comprises 13 residues. Trimming took off 2 bases at V and 7 bases at J, with 12 bases between the two ends. In DNA, the CDR3 is TGTGCCAGCAGTGAACAAAGCCTACCAGAGCAGTACTTC. It encodes CASSEQSLPEQYF.

This chain connects TRBV3-1 (or the pseudogene TRBV3-2) to TRBJ1-1; D is unclear. Germline-derived CDR1 and CDR2 are LGHDT and YNNKEL (reference sequence). The CDR3 has 12 residues. V was cut by 2 bases and J by 8 bases, with 9 bases left in between. CDR3 sequence (DNA): TGTGCCAGCAGCCAAACGTCTCGGGAAGCTTTCTTT. Translated, it gives CASSQTSREAFF.

The V gene is TRBV28, the J gene TRBJ1-5; TRBD1 matches 12 bases. The CDR3 has 14 amino acids. J lost 9 bases, V lost 10 bases, and 10 bases had no gene match. The germline V gene has CDR1 MDHEN and CDR2 SYDVKM. CDR3 loop: CATKGQGALWPQHF. In DNA form, the CDR3 reads TGTGCCACAAAGGGACAGGGGGCCCTATGGCCCCAGCATTTT.

This clone was observed a handful of times. The rearrangement joins TRBV11-2 to TRBJ2-1; the D gene is possibly TRBD1 (6 bases). This CDR3 has 14 amino acids. The germline V gene has CDR1 SGHAT and CDR2 FQNNGV. The V and J ends lost 3 bases and 6 bases respectively, with 12 bases between them. CDR3 amino acids: CASSLGTGINEQFF. CDR3 coding DNA: TGTGCCAGCAGCTTGGGTACAGGGATCAATGAGCAGTTCTTC. The full variable domain, with the rest looked up from reference TRBV11-2 and TRBJ2-1, is EAGVAQSPRYKIIEKRQSVAFWCNPISGHATLYWYQQILGQGPKLLIQFQNNGVVDDSQLPKDRFSAERLKGVDSTLKIQPAKLEDSAVYLCASSLGTGINEQFFGPGTRLTVL.

The chain combines TRBV7-2 with TRBJ1-3; 9 nucleotides match TRBD1. The length of the CDR3 is 15 residues. V dropped 5 bases and J dropped 3; count of bases not matched to a gene: 5. From germline, CDR1 is SGHTA and CDR2 FQGNSA. CDR3 in DNA: TGTGCCAGCAGCCCCGGGACAGGGTTTGGAAACACCATATATTTT. Amino acids: CASSPGTGFGNTIYF.

The CDR3 DNA sequence: TGTGCCACCAGCAGAGGAGTCGGGATGGGAGATACGCAGTATTTT. The encoded protein is CATSRGVGMGDTQYF. The chain couples TRBV15 to TRBJ2-3, with a weak D call TRBD2 (5 bases). Germline V gene data show CDR1 as LNHNV and CDR2 as YYDKDF (reference sequence). Trimming took off 1 base at V and 5 bases at J, with 13 bases between the two ends. The CDR3 has 15 amino acids.

The CDR3 DNA sequence: TGTGCCAGCAGTTTACGGGAGAATCAGCCCCAGCATTTT. Amino acid sequence: CASSLRENQPQHF. The rearrangement links TRBV12-3 or TRBV12-4 to TRBJ1-5; D is undetermined. The CDR3 consists of 13 residues. Trimming took off 2 bases at V and 4 bases at J, with 6 bases between the two ends.

A few counts support this clone. This chain uses TRBV2 with TRBJ1-1; no definite D call. Germline lookup yields CDR1 SNHLY and CDR2 FYNNEI. The CDR3 extends over 12 amino acids. V gave up 5 bases and J gave up 6 bases, with 10 bases separating them. DNA of the CDR3: TGTGCCAGCAGTCCACCTCTCTCTGAAGCTTTCTTT. It encodes CASSPPLSEAFF.